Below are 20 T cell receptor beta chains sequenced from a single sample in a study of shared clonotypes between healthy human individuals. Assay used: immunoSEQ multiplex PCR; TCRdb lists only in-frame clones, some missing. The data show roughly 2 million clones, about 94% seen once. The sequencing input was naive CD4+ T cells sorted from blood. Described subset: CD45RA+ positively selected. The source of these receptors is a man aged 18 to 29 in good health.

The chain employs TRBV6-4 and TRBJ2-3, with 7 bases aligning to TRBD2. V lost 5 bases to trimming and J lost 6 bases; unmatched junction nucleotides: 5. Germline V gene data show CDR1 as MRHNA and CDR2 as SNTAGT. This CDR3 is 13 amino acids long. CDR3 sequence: CASSRTSSDTQYF. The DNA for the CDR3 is TGTGCCAGCAGTAGGACTAGTTCCGATACGCAGTATTTT.

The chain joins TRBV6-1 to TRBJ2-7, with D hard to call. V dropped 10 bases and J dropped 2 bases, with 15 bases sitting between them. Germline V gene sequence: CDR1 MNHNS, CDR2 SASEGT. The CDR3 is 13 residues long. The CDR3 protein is CATLRDGTYEQYF. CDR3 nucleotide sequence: TGTGCCACCCTAAGAGACGGTACCTACGAGCAGTACTTC.

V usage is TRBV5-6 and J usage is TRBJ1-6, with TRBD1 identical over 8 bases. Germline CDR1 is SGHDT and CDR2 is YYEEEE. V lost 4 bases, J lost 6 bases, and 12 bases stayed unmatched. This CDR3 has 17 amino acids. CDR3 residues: CASSPTGTGPFNSPLHF. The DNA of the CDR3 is TGTGCCAGCAGCCCTACCGGGACAGGCCCATTTAATTCACCCCTCCACTTT.

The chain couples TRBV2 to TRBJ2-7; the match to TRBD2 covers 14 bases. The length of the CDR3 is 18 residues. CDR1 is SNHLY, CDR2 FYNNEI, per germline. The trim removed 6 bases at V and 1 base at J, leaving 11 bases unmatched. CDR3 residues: CASRQIGLAGGWSYEQYF. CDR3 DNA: TGTGCCAGCAGGCAGATCGGACTAGCGGGGGGTTGGTCCTACGAGCAGTACTTC.

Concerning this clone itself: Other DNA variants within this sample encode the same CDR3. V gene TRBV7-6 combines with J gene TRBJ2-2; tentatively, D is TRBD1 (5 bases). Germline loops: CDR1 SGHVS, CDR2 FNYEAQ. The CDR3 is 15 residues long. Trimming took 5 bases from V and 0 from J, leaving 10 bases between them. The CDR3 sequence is CASSLGRANTGELFF. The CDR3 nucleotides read TGTGCCAGCAGCCTCGGCAGGGCGAACACCGGGGAGCTGTTTTTT.

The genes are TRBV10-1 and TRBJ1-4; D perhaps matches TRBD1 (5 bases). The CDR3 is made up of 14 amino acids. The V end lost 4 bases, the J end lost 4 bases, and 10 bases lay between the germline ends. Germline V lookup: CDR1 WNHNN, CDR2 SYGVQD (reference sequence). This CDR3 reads CASSAGQSNEKLFF. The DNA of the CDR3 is TGCGCCAGCAGTGCCGGACAAAGTAATGAAAAACTGTTTTTT.

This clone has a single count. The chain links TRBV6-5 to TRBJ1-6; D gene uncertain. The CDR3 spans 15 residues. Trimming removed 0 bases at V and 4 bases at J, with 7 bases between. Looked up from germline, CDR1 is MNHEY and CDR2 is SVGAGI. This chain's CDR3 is CASSYSAGYNSPLHF. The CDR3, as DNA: TGTGCCAGCAGTTACTCGGCGGGATATAATTCACCCCTCCACTTT.

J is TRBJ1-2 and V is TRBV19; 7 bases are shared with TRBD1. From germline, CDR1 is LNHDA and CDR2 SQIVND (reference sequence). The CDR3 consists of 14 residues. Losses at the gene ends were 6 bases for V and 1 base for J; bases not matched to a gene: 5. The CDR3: CASRARDSNYGYTF. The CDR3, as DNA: TGTGCCAGTAGGGCCAGGGACAGTAACTATGGCTACACCTTC.

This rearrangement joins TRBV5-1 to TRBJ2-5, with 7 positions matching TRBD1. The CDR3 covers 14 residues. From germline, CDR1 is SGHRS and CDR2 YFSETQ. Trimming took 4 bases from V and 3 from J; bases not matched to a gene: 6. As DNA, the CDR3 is TGCGCCAGCAGCCGTGCAGGGGGAGAAGAGACCCAGTACTTC. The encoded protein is CASSRAGGEETQYF.

CDR3 bases: TGTGCCAGCAGTGAAGGACGGGTTAGACAGGGAAGAGGCTACACCTTC. Encoded protein: CASSEGRVRQGRGYTF. This chain uses TRBV2 with TRBJ1-2, with 7 nucleotides matching TRBD1. After removal of 1 base from V and 8 bases from J, the junction contained 13 bases not matched to a gene. Looked up from germline, CDR1 is SNHLY and CDR2 is FYNNEI. CDR3 length: 16 residues. Drawing the rest from reference TRBV2 and TRBJ1-2, the complete variable domain is EPEVTQTPSHQVTQMGQEVILRCVPISNHLYFYWYRQILGQKVEFLVSFYNNEISEKSEIFDDQFSVERPDGSNFTLKIRSTKLEDSAMYFCASSEGRVRQGRGYTFGSGTRLTVV.

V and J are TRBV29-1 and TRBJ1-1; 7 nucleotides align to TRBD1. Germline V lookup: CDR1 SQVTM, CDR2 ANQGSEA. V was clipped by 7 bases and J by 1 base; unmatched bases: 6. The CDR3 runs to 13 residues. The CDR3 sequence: CSAPGTANTEAFF. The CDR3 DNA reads TGCAGCGCCCCCGGGACAGCGAACACTGAAGCTTTCTTT.

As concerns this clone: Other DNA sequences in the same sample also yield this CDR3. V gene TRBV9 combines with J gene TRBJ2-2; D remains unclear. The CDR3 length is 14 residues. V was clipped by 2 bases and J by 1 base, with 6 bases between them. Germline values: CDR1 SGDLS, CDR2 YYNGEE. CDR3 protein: CASSVAQNTGELFF. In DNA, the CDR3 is TGTGCCAGCAGCGTGGCACAGAACACCGGGGAGCTGTTTTTT.

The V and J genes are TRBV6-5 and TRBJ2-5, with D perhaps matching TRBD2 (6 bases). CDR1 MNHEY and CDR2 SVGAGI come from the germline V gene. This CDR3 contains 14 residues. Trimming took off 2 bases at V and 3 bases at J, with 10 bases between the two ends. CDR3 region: CASSYAGSKETQYF. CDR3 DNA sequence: TGTGCCAGCAGTTACGCCGGGAGTAAAGAGACCCAGTACTTC.

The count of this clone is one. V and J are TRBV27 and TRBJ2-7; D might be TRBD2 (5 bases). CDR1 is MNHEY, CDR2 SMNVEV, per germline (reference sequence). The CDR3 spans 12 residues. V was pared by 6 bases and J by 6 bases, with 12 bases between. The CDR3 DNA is TGTGCCAGCAGCCCTACCGGGGTCGAGCAGTACTTC. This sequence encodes CASSPTGVEQYF.

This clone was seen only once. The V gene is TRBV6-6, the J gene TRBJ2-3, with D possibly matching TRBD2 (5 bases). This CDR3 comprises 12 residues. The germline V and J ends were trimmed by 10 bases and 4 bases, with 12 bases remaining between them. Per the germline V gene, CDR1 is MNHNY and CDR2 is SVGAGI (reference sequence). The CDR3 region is CATGRGPDTQYF. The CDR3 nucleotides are TGTGCCACTGGCCGGGGTCCAGATACGCAGTATTTT.

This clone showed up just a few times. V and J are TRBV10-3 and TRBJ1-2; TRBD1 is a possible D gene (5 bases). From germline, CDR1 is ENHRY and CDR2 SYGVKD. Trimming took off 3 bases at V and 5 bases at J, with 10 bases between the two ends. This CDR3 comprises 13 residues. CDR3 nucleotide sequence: TGTGCCATCAGTGACGAGGGGTCGTATGGCTACACCTTC. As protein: CAISDEGSYGYTF.

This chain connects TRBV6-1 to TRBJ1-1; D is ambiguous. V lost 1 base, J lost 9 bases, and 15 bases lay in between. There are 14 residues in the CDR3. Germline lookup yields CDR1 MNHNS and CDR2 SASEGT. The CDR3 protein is CASSEGTPRVKAFF. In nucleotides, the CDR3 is TGTGCCAGCAGTGAAGGTACTCCGAGAGTTAAAGCTTTCTTT.

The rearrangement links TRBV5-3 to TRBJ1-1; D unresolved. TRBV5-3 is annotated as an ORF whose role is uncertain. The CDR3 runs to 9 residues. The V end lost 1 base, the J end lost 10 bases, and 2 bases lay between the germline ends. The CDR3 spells CARSLRAFF. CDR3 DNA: TGTGCCAGAAGCTTGAGAGCTTTCTTT.

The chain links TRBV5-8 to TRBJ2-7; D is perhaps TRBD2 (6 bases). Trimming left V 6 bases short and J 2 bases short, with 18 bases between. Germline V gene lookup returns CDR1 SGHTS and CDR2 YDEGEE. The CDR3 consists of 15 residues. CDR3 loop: CASILTGTGTYEQYF. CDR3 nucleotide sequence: TGTGCCAGCATTCTAACCGGGACTGGCACCTACGAGCAGTACTTC.

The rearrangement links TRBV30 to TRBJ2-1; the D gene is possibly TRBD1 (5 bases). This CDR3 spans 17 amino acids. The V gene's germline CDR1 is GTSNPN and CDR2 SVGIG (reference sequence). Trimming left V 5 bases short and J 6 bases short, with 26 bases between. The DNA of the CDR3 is TGTGCCTGGGTGTACGTCGCCGGAAGGGGTCCGGGCAATGAGCAGTTCTTC. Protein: CAWVYVAGRGPGNEQFF.